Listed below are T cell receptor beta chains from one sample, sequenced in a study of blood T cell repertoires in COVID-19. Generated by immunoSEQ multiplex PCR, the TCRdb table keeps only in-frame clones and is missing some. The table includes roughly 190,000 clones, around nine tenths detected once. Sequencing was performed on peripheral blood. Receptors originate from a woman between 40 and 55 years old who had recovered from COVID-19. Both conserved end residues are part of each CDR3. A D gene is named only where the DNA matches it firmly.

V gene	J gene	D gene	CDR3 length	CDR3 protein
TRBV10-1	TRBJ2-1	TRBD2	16	CASVRFQRERYNEQFF
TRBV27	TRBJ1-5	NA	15	CASSQGEYSNQPQHF
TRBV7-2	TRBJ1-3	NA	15	CASSLEAGSGNTIYF
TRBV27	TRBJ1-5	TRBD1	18	CASSLTGAAIFSNQPQHF
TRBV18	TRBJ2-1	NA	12	CASSPGANEQFF
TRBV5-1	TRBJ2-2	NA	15	CASSLTTTGTGELFF
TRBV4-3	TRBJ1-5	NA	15	CASSQSNRGNQPQHF
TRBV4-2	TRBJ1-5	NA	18	CASSQELPGKIRNQPQHF
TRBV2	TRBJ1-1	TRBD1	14	CASGWDRGLTEAFF
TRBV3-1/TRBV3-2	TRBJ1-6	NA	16	CASSQDRGKYNSPLHF
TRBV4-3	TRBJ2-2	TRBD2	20	CASSQDIETSGRADTGELFF
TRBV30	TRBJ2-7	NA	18	CAWRELDTFSLLSYEQYF
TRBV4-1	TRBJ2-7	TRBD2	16	CASSQDSLAGVREQYF